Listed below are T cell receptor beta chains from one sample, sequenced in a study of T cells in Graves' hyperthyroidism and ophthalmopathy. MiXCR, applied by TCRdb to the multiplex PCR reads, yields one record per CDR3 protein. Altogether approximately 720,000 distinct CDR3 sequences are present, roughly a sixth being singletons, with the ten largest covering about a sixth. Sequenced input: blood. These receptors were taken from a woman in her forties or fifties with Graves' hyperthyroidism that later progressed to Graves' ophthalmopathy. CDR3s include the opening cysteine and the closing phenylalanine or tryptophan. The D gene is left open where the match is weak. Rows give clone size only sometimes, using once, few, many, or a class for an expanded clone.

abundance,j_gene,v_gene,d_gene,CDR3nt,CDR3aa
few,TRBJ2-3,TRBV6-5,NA,TGTGCCAGCAGTTACTCGATGTCAGGGGCGGGGGCAGATACGCAGTATTTT,CASSYSMSGAGADTQYF
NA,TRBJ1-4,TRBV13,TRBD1,TGTGCCAGCAGCTTCGGCCGGGACAGGGGCGAAAAACTGTTTTTT,CASSFGRDRGEKLFF
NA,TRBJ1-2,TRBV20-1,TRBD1,TGCAGTGCTAGAGACCCGGGACAGGAGATATATGGCTACACCTTC,CSARDPGQEIYGYTF
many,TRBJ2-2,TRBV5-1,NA,TGCGCCAGCAGCCAAAAAACAGGGAGTGGCGGGGAGCTGTTTTTT,CASSQKTGSGGELFF
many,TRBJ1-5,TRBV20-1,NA,TGCAGTGCGCTACTGGGGGGCAGACAGCCCCAGCATTTT,CSALLGGRQPQHF
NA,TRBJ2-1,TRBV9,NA,TGTGCCAGCAGCGTAGACCCCCGATCGCTCTACAATGAGCAGTTCTTC,CASSVDPRSLYNEQFF
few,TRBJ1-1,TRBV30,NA,TGTGCCTGGATCAAGGCAGAAAGAATGCACGCTGAAGCTTTCTTT,CAWIKAERMHAEAFF
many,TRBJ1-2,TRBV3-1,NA,TGTGCCAGCAGCCAAGATTCCGGCTACACCTTC,CASSQDSGYTF
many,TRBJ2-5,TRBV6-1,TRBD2,TGTGCCAGCAGTGATCGGGGGGGGTACCAAGAGACCCAGTACTTC,CASSDRGGYQETQYF
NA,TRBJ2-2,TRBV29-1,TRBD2,TGCAGCGTTGACTCGCGGGAGTACACCGGGGAGCTGTTTTTT,CSVDSREYTGELFF
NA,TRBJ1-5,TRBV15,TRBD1,TGTGCCACCACCGGAGGACAGGGCCAGCCCCAGCATTTT,CATTGGQGQPQHF